The 14 T cell receptor beta chains listed next were all sequenced from one sample in a study of cytomegalovirus exposure and HLA in healthy donors. Clones were sequenced by immunoSEQ multiplex PCR, and TCRdb holds only the in-frame ones, with some missing. The sample includes fewer than 200,000 clones, roughly nine tenths of them seen just once. Sequencing was performed on PBMCs. These receptors originate from a woman in her late teens or twenties in good health and CMV-seropositive.

The V gene is TRBV4-1, the J gene TRBJ2-7, with 7 nucleotides matching TRBD1. Germline trimming cut 1 base from V and 1 base from J; bases unmatched to any gene: 1. The CDR3 loop spans 14 amino acids. CDR1 is MGHRA, CDR2 YSYEKL, per germline. The CDR3 reads CASSQAGQSYEQYF. As DNA, the CDR3 is TGCGCCAGCAGCCAAGCGGGACAGTCCTACGAGCAGTACTTC.

The chain links TRBV11-1 to TRBJ2-7, with a weak D call TRBD1 (6 bases). This CDR3 contains 15 residues. CDR1 SGHAT and CDR2 FQDESV come from the germline V gene (reference sequence). With 0 bases removed from V and 3 bases from J, the gap between germline ends came to 12 bases. The CDR3 loop is CASSLAWTAHYEQYF. For the CDR3, the DNA is TGTGCCAGCAGCTTAGCCTGGACAGCCCACTACGAGCAGTACTTC. The whole variable domain, filled in from reference TRBV11-1 and TRBJ2-7, reads EAEVAQSPRYKITEKSQAVAFWCDPISGHATLYWYRQILGQGPELLVQFQDESVVDDSQLPKDRFSAERLKGVDSTLKIQPAELGDSAMYLCASSLAWTAHYEQYFGPGTRLTVT.

The V call is TRBV5-1, the J call TRBJ2-1; D is unclear. Germline V CDR1 and CDR2: SGHRS, YFSETQ. The ends were cut back, 2 bases at V and 8 bases at J, with 8 bases in the middle. The CDR3 is made up of 12 amino acids. The CDR3 DNA reads TGCGCCAGCAGCTTAACAGTCGATGAGCAGTTCTTC. Amino acid sequence: CASSLTVDEQFF.

The chain links TRBV29-1 to TRBJ2-1; 10 bases align to TRBD2. This CDR3 region has 16 residues. The V segment lost 3 bases and the J segment 3 bases; nucleotides outside the gene matches: 8. The germline gives CDR1 SQVTM, CDR2 ANQGSEA. The CDR3 DNA reads TGCAGCGTTGATGTTCTACTAGCGGGAAACTACAATGAGCAGTTCTTC. Its protein product is CSVDVLLAGNYNEQFF.

The chain carries TRBV13 and TRBJ1-4; D unresolved. Germline CDR1 and CDR2: PRHDT and FYEKMQ (reference sequence). V lost 8 bases and J lost 7, with 17 bases in between. CDR3 size: 14 residues. As DNA, the CDR3 is TGTGCCAGCGGCACGGGGTTCGAGGGTGAAAAACTGTTTTTT. Translating it yields CASGTGFEGEKLFF.

This clone was recorded once. V is TRBV7-2 and J is TRBJ2-7; the match to TRBD2 covers 10 bases. V gave up 5 bases and J gave up 3 bases; unmatched junction bases: 7. The germline CDR1 and CDR2 sequences are SGHTA and FQGNSA. CDR3 size: 15 residues. The CDR3 spells CASSPGASGGYEQYF. The CDR3 DNA reads TGTGCCAGCAGCCCGGGGGCTAGCGGGGGCTACGAGCAGTACTTC.

Notes on this clone: The conserved final phenylalanine or tryptophan is absent from the CDR3, which likely points to a read error. No DNA is shown, since the ends of the CDR3 on it are uncertain; the CDR3 is the one TCRdb lists. The chain has TRBV6-1 and TRBJ2-7; the table's D call, TRBD2, was not checked against the DNA. A total of 13 residues make up the CDR3, ends included. Germline V gives CDR1 MNHNS, CDR2 SASEGT. CDR3 in amino acids: CASSVPNRDWSSI.

This CDR3 is CASSPRAAYNEQFF. The CDR3 coding sequence is TGTGCCAGCTCACCACGGGCAGCCTACAATGAGCAGTTCTTC. V gene TRBV18 combines with J gene TRBJ2-1; unclear D gene. This CDR3 region has 14 residues. Germline lookup yields CDR1 KGHSH and CDR2 LQKENI. The V end lost 1 base, the J end lost 2 bases, and 6 bases lay between the germline ends. Full variable domain (rest looked up from reference TRBV18 and TRBJ2-1): NAGVMQNPRHLVRRRGQEARLRCSPMKGHSHVYWYRQLPEEGLKFMVYLQKENIIDESGMPKERFSAEFPKEGPSILRIQQVVRGDSAAYFCASSPRAAYNEQFFGPGTRLTVL.

This clone was seen a single time. This chain's CDR3 is CATTESSGANVLTF. The CDR3 region has the DNA TGTGCCACCACCGAGAGCTCTGGGGCCAACGTCCTGACTTTC. The rearrangement uses TRBV27 and TRBJ2-6; D gene ambiguous. Trimming cost V 10 bases and J 0 bases, with 10 bases left between them. The CDR3 length is 14 residues. Germline V CDR1 and CDR2: MNHEY, SMNVEV (reference sequence).

The chain couples TRBV15 to TRBJ2-2; 7 bases line up with TRBD2. The CDR3 consists of 16 residues. The V and J ends lost 5 bases and 2 bases, in that order; junction bases with no gene match: 8. Germline lookup yields CDR1 LNHNV and CDR2 YYDKDF (reference sequence). The CDR3, as DNA: TGTGCCACCAGCGTGGGACTACCAGCAAACACCGGGGAGCTGTTTTTT. It is translated as CATSVGLPANTGELFF.

V and J are TRBV30 and TRBJ1-4, with D uncertain. CDR3 length: 13 residues. Trimming shortened V by 7 bases and J by 2 bases, and 11 bases separated the two germline ends. CDR1 GTSNPN and CDR2 SVGIG come from the germline V gene (reference sequence). CDR3 sequence (DNA): TGTGCCTTCCGGGGTGGCACTAATGAAAAACTGTTTTTT. Protein: CAFRGGTNEKLFF.

The rearrangement links TRBV5-6 to TRBJ1-1; 10 bases align to TRBD1. The CDR3 consists of 14 residues. CDR1 is SGHDT, CDR2 YYEEEE, per germline. With 7 bases clipped from V and 11 bases from J, the junction kept 14 bases outside the gene matches. The CDR3 DNA reads TGTGCCAGCGTCGAACCGGGACAGGGGACTTGGGCTTTCTTT. Translated, it gives CASVEPGQGTWAFF.

The J gene is TRBJ1-4, the V gene TRBV27; D not certain. The germline V gene encodes CDR1 MNHEY and CDR2 SMNVEV (reference sequence). Trimming shortened V by 7 bases and J by 8 bases, and 8 bases separated the two germline ends. The CDR3 runs to 11 residues. Here the CDR3 DNA reads TGTGCCAGCATGTCCGGGGAAAAACTGTTTTTT. This encodes CASMSGEKLFF.

This chain joins TRBV30 and TRBJ2-3, with 9 bases identical to TRBD2. V shed 1 base, J shed 12 bases, and the junction held 5 bases outside the gene matches. From germline, CDR1 is GTSNPN and CDR2 SVGIG (reference sequence). CDR3 length: 12 residues. CDR3 sequence (DNA): TGTGCCTGGAGTGAGGGCGGGAGGGTACAGTATTTT. The encoded protein is CAWSEGGRVQYF.